These 15 T cell receptor beta chains share one sample of origin, sequenced in a study of blood T cell dynamics during melanoma immunotherapy. Time point indicated: week 3, after first cycle of checkpoint inhibitor. Clones were sequenced by immunoSEQ multiplex PCR, and TCRdb holds only the in-frame ones, with some missing. Altogether about 9,700 clones are present, approximately 91% being singletons, with the ten largest covering approximately 4%. The sequenced sample was blood, obtained from a patient treated with checkpoint blockade. The receptors stem from a human donor with melanoma.

This chain connects TRBV11-2 to TRBJ1-4; D not resolved. The CDR3 runs to 13 residues. Per germline, CDR1 SGHAT and CDR2 FQNNGV. V was pared by 7 bases and J by 1 base, with 7 bases between. CDR3 in amino acids: CASNSGTNEKLFF. The DNA for the CDR3 is TGTGCCAGCAATTCCGGAACTAATGAAAAACTGTTTTTT.

The genes are TRBV11-2 and TRBJ2-7, with D uncertain. V was clipped by 1 base and J by 0 bases, with 7 bases between them. Germline V gene data show CDR1 as SGHAT and CDR2 as FQNNGV. The CDR3 sequence is 14 residues long. DNA of the CDR3: TGTGCCAGCAGCTTAGGGGCTAGCTCCTACGAGCAGTACTTC. It translates to CASSLGASSYEQYF.

This chain joins TRBV6-4 and TRBJ2-1, with TRBD2 matching over 9 bases. The germline gives CDR1 MRHNA, CDR2 SNTAGT. CDR3 length equals 14 residues. V lost 3 bases to trimming and J lost 3 bases; unmatched junction nucleotides: 0. This CDR3 reads CASSEAGGYNEQFF. CDR3 DNA: TGTGCCAGCAGTGAAGCGGGAGGCTACAATGAGCAGTTCTTC.

This chain connects TRBV27 to TRBJ2-5; tentatively, D is TRBD1 or TRBD2 (7 bases each). The J call may be wrong; the DNA end is better matched by TRBJ2-7. CDR3 size: 15 residues. The germline gives CDR1 MNHEY, CDR2 SMNVEV (reference sequence). For the CDR3, the DNA is TGTGCCAGCAGTTTGTCAGGGGGGGCCCACTACGAGCAGTACTTC. Encoded protein: CASSLSGGAHYEQYF.

The rearrangement joins TRBV11-2 to TRBJ2-2, with unresolved D. CDR1 SGHAT and CDR2 FQNNGV come from the germline V gene. The V and J ends lost 1 base and 9 bases respectively, with 12 bases between them. This CDR3 region has 14 residues. The CDR3: CASSLGRSLRELFF. In DNA form, the CDR3 reads TGTGCCAGCAGCTTAGGTCGGAGCCTGAGGGAGCTGTTTTTT.

The chain has TRBV6-1 and TRBJ2-5; TRBD2 might be the D (5 bases). With the DNA end fitting TRBJ2-7 better, the J assignment may be wrong. Germline V CDR1 and CDR2: MNHNS, SASEGT. The CDR3 sequence is 12 residues long. CDR3 DNA: TGTGCCAGCACCGGGGATACCTACGAGCAGTACTTC. This translates into CASTGDTYEQYF.

The chain carries TRBV4-3 and TRBJ2-3; D perhaps matches TRBD1 (5 bases). The CDR3 is 13 residues long. CDR1 is LGHNA, CDR2 YSLEER, per germline. Trimming took off 9 bases at V and 0 bases at J, with 10 bases between the two ends. CDR3 coding DNA: TGCGCCAGGGAAGCAGGGAGCACAGATACGCAGTATTTT. The encoded protein is CAREAGSTDTQYF.

The chain recombines TRBV7-9 with TRBJ2-1; 8 bases are shared with TRBD1. The CDR3 runs 14 residues. V lost 7 bases, J lost 9 bases, and 11 bases stayed unmatched. Germline values: CDR1 SEHNR, CDR2 FQNEAQ (reference sequence). CDR3 protein: CASTVQGASSEQFF. The CDR3 coding sequence is TGTGCCAGCACCGTGCAGGGGGCCTCCAGTGAGCAGTTCTTC. Full variable domain (missing parts from reference TRBV7-9 and TRBJ2-1): DTGVSQNPRHKITKRGQNVTFRCDPISEHNRLYWYRQTLGQGPEFLTYFQNEAQLEKSRLLSDRFSAERPKGSFSTLEIQRTEQGDSAMYLCASTVQGASSEQFFGPGTRLTVL.

This clone was picked up one time. V is TRBV30 and J is TRBJ1-2; no reliable D call. CDR3 size: 12 residues. Germline CDR1 and CDR2: GTSNPN and SVGIG (reference sequence). With 2 bases removed from V and 8 bases from J, the gap between germline ends came to 12 bases. CDR3 amino acids: CAWSYDVGGYTF. The CDR3 DNA reads as TGTGCCTGGAGTTATGATGTGGGGGGCTACACCTTC.

The J gene is TRBJ2-7, the V gene TRBV7-9, with a weak D call TRBD1 (6 bases). The germline V gene encodes CDR1 SEHNR and CDR2 FQNEAQ (reference sequence). The CDR3 loop spans 17 amino acids. Deletions cut 3 bases from V and 4 bases from J, with 22 bases between. CDR3: CASSFHASGTQLYEQYF. As DNA, the CDR3 is TGTGCCAGCAGCTTCCACGCCTCCGGGACACAACTTTACGAGCAGTACTTC.

The table lists this clone with a count of one. The rearrangement joins TRBV5-6 to TRBJ2-1, with 9 bases aligning to TRBD1. The CDR3 length is 17 residues. Trimming at V came to 3 bases and at J to 4 bases, leaving 11 bases not matched to a gene. Germline V gene lookup returns CDR1 SGHDT and CDR2 YYEEEE. The CDR3 DNA is TGTGCCAGCAGCTCTCTCTCCGGGACAGGGTTTTACAATGAGCAGTTCTTC. This gives the protein CASSSLSGTGFYNEQFF.

The V call is TRBV5-1, the J call TRBJ2-1, with TRBD1 as a possible D gene (7 bases). There are 15 residues in the CDR3. Germline CDR1 SGHRS, CDR2 YFSETQ. Between the trimmed V and J ends, which lost 4 bases and 0 bases, there was a span of 11 bases. CDR3 nucleotide sequence: TGCGCCAGCAGCAGGGGGGACAGCTCCTACAATGAGCAGTTCTTC. As protein: CASSRGDSSYNEQFF.

The chain has TRBV7-6 and TRBJ2-5, with TRBD1 as a possible D gene (5 bases). The CDR3 loop spans 14 amino acids. Germline assignment: CDR1 SGHVS and CDR2 FNYEAQ. Trimming stripped 0 bases from V and 4 bases from J, with 9 bases between. The CDR3 region has the DNA TGTGCCAGCAGCTTAGCAAGGGGATCAGAGACCCAGTACTTC. It is translated as CASSLARGSETQYF.

The rearrangement joins TRBV6-5 to TRBJ1-2; the D gene is possibly TRBD1 (6 bases). V was trimmed by 7 bases and J by 0 bases, leaving 12 bases between them. Germline CDR1 is MNHEY and CDR2 is SVGAGI. The CDR3 is 14 amino acids. Written as DNA, the CDR3 is TGTGCCAGCATGGGGGGCGGGTCTAACTATGGCTACACCTTC. It specifies CASMGGGSNYGYTF.

The V call is TRBV7-2, the J call TRBJ2-1; D is perhaps TRBD1 or TRBD2 (5 bases each). V was clipped by 6 bases and J by 8 bases, with 14 bases between them. CDR3 length equals 13 residues. CDR1 is SGHTA and CDR2 is FQGNSA in the germline V gene. DNA for the CDR3: TGTGCCAGCAGTTCCGGGGCTAGGGATGAGCAGTTCTTC. Its protein product is CASSSGARDEQFF.